The 27 T cell receptor beta chains reported below all come from one sample, sequenced in a study of blood T cell repertoires in COVID-19. Clones were sequenced by immunoSEQ multiplex PCR, and TCRdb holds only the in-frame ones, with some missing. The sample shows approximately 160,000 clones, 80% to 90% of them seen only once. The specimen sequenced was PBMCs or T cells enriched from blood (not recorded which). The receptors come from a woman between 50 and 59 years old in a cohort exposed to, infected with or recovered from COVID-19 (not recorded which).

This rearrangement joins TRBV2 to TRBJ1-6; D remains unclear. The germline V gene encodes CDR1 SNHLY and CDR2 FYNNEI. Trimming pared 7 bases from V and 7 bases from J, leaving 5 bases between. The CDR3 is 11 amino acids. CDR3 residues: CASTENSPLHF. CDR3 nucleotides: TGTGCCAGCACAGAAAATTCACCCCTCCACTTT.

V usage is TRBV27 and J usage is TRBJ2-7; D is possibly TRBD1 (5 bases). In germline, CDR1 is MNHEY, CDR2 SMNVEV (reference sequence). Trimming took off 3 bases at V and 5 bases at J, with 11 bases between the two ends. The CDR3 spans 13 residues. CDR3 sequence (DNA): TGTGCCAGCAGTTTCACTCAGGGCCACGAGCAGTACTTC. Amino acid sequence: CASSFTQGHEQYF.

This rearrangement joins TRBV10-3 to TRBJ2-2, with D maybe TRBD1 (6 bases). The CDR3 contains 16 residues. CDR1 is ENHRY, CDR2 SYGVKD, per germline. V was cut by 5 bases and J by 0 bases, with 13 bases left in between. This CDR3 reads CAISPWGHTNTGELFF. In DNA form, the CDR3 reads TGTGCCATCAGTCCTTGGGGACATACGAACACCGGGGAGCTGTTTTTT.

This rearrangement joins TRBV24-1 to TRBJ2-7; D perhaps matches TRBD1 (8 bases). The germline gives CDR1 KGHDR, CDR2 SFDVKD. The CDR3 sequence is 16 residues long. The V end was cut by 4 bases, the J end by 1 base, with 16 bases between. CDR3 coding DNA: TGTGCCACCAGTGACCCCGGGGGGACAGGATCCTACGAGCAGTACTTC. It is translated as CATSDPGGTGSYEQYF.

This rearrangement joins TRBV7-6 to TRBJ2-1, with 10 nucleotides matching TRBD2. V gave up 5 bases and J gave up 6 bases; unmatched junction bases: 10. CDR1 is SGHVS and CDR2 is FNYEAQ in the germline V gene. The CDR3 spans 16 residues. Written as DNA, the CDR3 is TGTGCCAGCAGCAGCCTCAAACTAGCGGGGATCAATGAGCAGTTCTTC. Translation gives CASSSLKLAGINEQFF.

The chain combines TRBV4-3 with TRBJ2-1; D gene ambiguous. Germline V gives CDR1 LGHNA, CDR2 YSLEER. The germline V and J ends were trimmed by 1 base and 8 bases, with 12 bases remaining between them. The CDR3 totals 14 residues. CDR3 nucleotide sequence: TGCGCCAGCAGCCAAGCCCTACTGCGTGATGAGCAGTTCTTC. It codes for CASSQALLRDEQFF.

This sequence joins TRBV5-1 and TRBJ1-1; 9 bases agree with TRBD1. This CDR3 contains 14 residues. V shed 2 bases and J 4 bases; nucleotides not matched to a gene: 3. Germline CDR1 SGHRS, CDR2 YFSETQ. Here the CDR3 reads CASSLGTGSTEAFF. The CDR3 DNA reads TGCGCCAGCAGCTTAGGGACAGGGAGCACTGAAGCTTTCTTT. The full variable domain, rest sourced from reference TRBV5-1 and TRBJ1-1, is KAGVTQTPRYLIKTRGQQVTLSCSPISGHRSVSWYQQTPGQGLQFLFEYFSETQRNKGNFPGRFSGRQFSNSRSEMNVSTLELGDSALYLCASSLGTGSTEAFFGQGTRLTVV.

The chain employs TRBV5-4 and TRBJ2-5, with D possibly matching TRBD1 (7 bases). Trimming took off 2 bases at V and 9 bases at J, with 20 bases between the two ends. Germline loops: CDR1 SGHNT, CDR2 YYREEE (reference sequence). This CDR3 region has 15 residues. CDR3 loop: CASSFGAGPQGAQYF. Written as DNA, the CDR3 is TGTGCCAGCAGCTTTGGAGCGGGTCCCCAGGGGGCCCAGTACTTC.

The CDR3 spells CASSHTGTGGYEQFF. CDR3 in DNA: TGTGCCAGCAGCCATACCGGGACAGGGGGTTATGAGCAGTTCTTC. J is TRBJ2-1 and V is TRBV7-9, with 11 nucleotides matching TRBD1. CDR1 and CDR2 from the germline V gene are SEHNR and FQNEAQ (reference sequence). The V segment lost 5 bases and the J segment 8 bases; nucleotides outside the gene matches: 8. This CDR3 is 15 amino acids long.

The rearrangement links TRBV7-6 to TRBJ2-2; D not resolved. Trimming pared 1 base from V and 7 bases from J, leaving 10 bases between. Germline loops: CDR1 SGHVS, CDR2 FNYEAQ. The CDR3 is 14 residues long. The CDR3 loop is CASSLERGHGELFF. In DNA form, the CDR3 reads TGTGCCAGCAGCTTAGAACGAGGCCACGGGGAGCTGTTTTTT.

J is TRBJ2-7 and V is TRBV3-1 (or the pseudogene TRBV3-2); D perhaps matches TRBD1 (6 bases). The CDR3 loop spans 12 amino acids. Germline CDR1 and CDR2: LGHDT and YNNKEL (reference sequence). Trimming removed 4 bases at V and 5 bases at J, with 9 bases between. In DNA, the CDR3 is TGTGCCAGCAGCCGAAAGGGGGACGAGCAGTACTTC. Encoded protein: CASSRKGDEQYF.

The chain links TRBV11-2 to TRBJ2-7; 16 bases map to TRBD2. The germline V gene encodes CDR1 SGHAT and CDR2 FQNNGV. V was pared by 5 bases and J by 2 bases, with 3 bases of the junction left unmatched. This CDR3 has 16 residues. The CDR3 DNA follows: TGTGCCAGCAGCCCGGGGACTAGCGGGGGGGCCTACGAGCAGTACTTC. This translates into CASSPGTSGGAYEQYF.

The rearrangement links TRBV19 to TRBJ2-7; the D is unclear. CDR1 and CDR2 (germline): LNHDA, SQIVND (reference sequence). The CDR3 sequence is 9 residues long. Trimming left V 7 bases short and J 7 bases short, with 5 bases between. CDR3 sequence: CASICEQYF. CDR3 coding DNA: TGTGCCAGTATATGTGAGCAGTACTTC.

This sequence joins TRBV4-2 and TRBJ2-1; the D is unclear. The CDR3 runs to 18 residues. Germline loops: CDR1 LGHNA, CDR2 YNFKEQ. Trimming removed 4 bases at V and 0 bases at J, with 19 bases between. Here the CDR3 DNA reads TGTGCCAGCAGCCCCCCCTTGCAGTCACAGAGCTCCTACAATGAGCAGTTCTTC. Protein sequence: CASSPPLQSQSSYNEQFF.

The chain employs TRBV3-1 (or the pseudogene TRBV3-2) and TRBJ1-6; a weak D match, TRBD1 (6 bases). V was trimmed by 0 bases and J by 0 bases, leaving 6 bases between them. The CDR3 spans 16 residues. Germline assignment: CDR1 LGHDT and CDR2 YNNKEL (reference sequence). The CDR3 protein is CASSQEDSSYNSPLHF. Here the CDR3 DNA reads TGTGCCAGCAGCCAAGAGGACAGCTCCTATAATTCACCCCTCCACTTT.

This chain connects TRBV6-5 to TRBJ1-5; TRBD1 agrees at 9 bases. This CDR3 is 15 amino acids long. V lost 4 bases to trimming and J lost 2 bases; unmatched junction nucleotides: 3. Germline CDR1 and CDR2: MNHEY and SVGAGI. For the CDR3, the DNA is TGTGCCAGCAGTTTGAGGACAGGGGGCAATCAGCCCCAGCATTTT. Its translation is CASSLRTGGNQPQHF.

This sequence joins TRBV7-9 and TRBJ2-7; 7 bases are a match to TRBD1. V shed 5 bases, J shed 2 bases, and the junction held 6 bases outside the gene matches. The CDR3 runs to 14 residues. From germline, CDR1 is SEHNR and CDR2 FQNEAQ (reference sequence). The CDR3 sequence is CASSPRDSTYEQYF. The CDR3 DNA is TGTGCCAGCAGCCCCCGGGACAGTACCTACGAGCAGTACTTC.

V and J are TRBV27 and TRBJ2-7; 7 positions match TRBD2. CDR1 and CDR2 from the germline V gene are MNHEY and SMNVEV (reference sequence). Trimming removed 5 bases from V and 6 bases from J; junction bases left unmatched: 16. CDR3 length equals 16 residues. CDR3 loop: CASSLNLLAGPGEQYF. In nucleotides, the CDR3 is TGTGCCAGCAGTCTCAACCTCTTAGCGGGTCCAGGCGAGCAGTACTTC.

In this sample, this clone turned up once. This rearrangement joins TRBV7-3 to TRBJ1-1, with D hard to call. Germline-derived CDR1 and CDR2 are SGHTA and FQGTGA. This CDR3 is 13 amino acids long. V gave up 4 bases and J gave up 1 base, with 7 bases separating them. The CDR3, as DNA: TGTGCCAGCAGCTCGACGGGGAACACTGAAGCTTTCTTT. Its translation: CASSSTGNTEAFF.

Comments on this clone: An end of the junction differs from the germline gene, which may be a read error. The rearrangement links TRBV19 to TRBJ1-3, with no clear D. CDR1 and CDR2 from the germline V gene are LNHDA and SQIVND (reference sequence). The CDR3 length is 14 residues. CDR3 DNA: TGTGCCAGCAGTATCGGAGTAAGTGGAAACACCATATATTTT. Translated, it gives CASSIGVSGNTIYF. Variable domain in full (rest from reference TRBV19 and TRBJ1-3): DGGITQSPKYLFRKEGQNVTLSCEQNLNHDAMYWYRQDPGQGLRLIYYSQIVNDFQKGDIAEGYSVSREKKESFPLTVTSAQKNPTAFYLCASSIGVSGNTIYFGEGSWLTVV.

The chain employs TRBV28 and TRBJ2-7; 8 nucleotides line up with TRBD1. Per germline, CDR1 MDHEN and CDR2 SYDVKM. V gave up 5 bases and J gave up 6 bases; unmatched junction bases: 12. There are 15 residues in the CDR3. The CDR3 region is CASSQTAGQGSEQYF. CDR3 coding DNA: TGTGCCAGCAGTCAAACAGCTGGACAGGGTAGCGAGCAGTACTTC. Drawing the rest from reference TRBV28 and TRBJ2-7, the complete variable domain is DVKVTQSSRYLVKRTGEKVFLECVQDMDHENMFWYRQDPGLGLRLIYFSYDVKMKEKGDIPEGYSVSREKKERFSLILESASTNQTSMYLCASSQTAGQGSEQYFGPGTRLTVT.

V usage is TRBV9 and J usage is TRBJ1-2; a weak D match, TRBD1 (5 bases). From germline, CDR1 is SGDLS and CDR2 YYNGEE. The length of the CDR3 is 14 residues. The germline V and J ends were trimmed by 3 bases and 3 bases, with 12 bases remaining between them. CDR3 sequence (DNA): TGTGCCAGCAGCGCCCTCCAGGGCCACTATGGCTACACCTTC. Protein sequence: CASSALQGHYGYTF.

The chain is built from TRBV11-1 and TRBJ2-5, with D possibly being TRBD1 (5 bases). The germline CDR1 and CDR2 sequences are SGHAT and FQDESV (reference sequence). The CDR3 extends over 14 amino acids. Trimming stripped 1 base from V and 3 bases from J, with 9 bases between. Here the CDR3 reads CASSLDRREETQYF. The CDR3 region has the DNA TGTGCCAGCAGCTTAGATCGCAGGGAAGAGACCCAGTACTTC.

The chain links TRBV6-6 to TRBJ2-2; D gene ambiguous. Germline CDR1 is MNHNY and CDR2 is SVGAGI (reference sequence). The CDR3 length is 15 residues. V was shortened by 2 bases and J by 2 bases, with 9 bases between the two germline ends. CDR3 in DNA: TGTGCCAGCAGTTACGGGCAGGCAAACACCGGGGAGCTGTTTTTT. The encoded protein is CASSYGQANTGELFF.

The V call is TRBV4-3, the J call TRBJ1-2; no reliable D call. The CDR3 is 14 amino acids. V was shortened by 3 bases and J by 5 bases, with 13 bases between the two germline ends. Germline CDR1 is LGHNA and CDR2 is YSLEER. CDR3 sequence reads: CASSQVLGGYGYTF. CDR3 bases: TGCGCCAGCAGCCAGGTACTTGGAGGGTATGGCTACACCTTC.

The chain uses TRBV9 and TRBJ2-3; possible D gene TRBD2, 6 bases. Trimming took 2 bases from V and 3 from J, leaving 16 bases between them. CDR3 size: 16 residues. Per germline, CDR1 SGDLS and CDR2 YYNGEE. This CDR3 is CASSVLAGLGTDTQYF. The CDR3 coding sequence is TGTGCCAGCAGCGTCCTTGCGGGACTTGGGACAGATACGCAGTATTTT.

The CDR3 region has the DNA TGTGCCAGCAGCGTAAATGTGGGGGGGGCGTCAGATACGCAGTATTTT. As protein: CASSVNVGGASDTQYF. The rearrangement uses TRBV9 and TRBJ2-3, with a tentative D call TRBD2 (7 bases). Trimming removed 1 base from V and 4 bases from J, with 16 bases in between. Germline V gene lookup returns CDR1 SGDLS and CDR2 YYNGEE. The CDR3 spans 16 residues.